The entry below gives a single T cell receptor (beta chain) sequence along with its context. Antigen: not known. V shed 8 bases, J shed 4 bases, and the junction held 12 bases outside the gene matches. Germline CDR1 reads ENHRY; CDR2 reads SYGVKD. CDR3 length equals 16 residues. These data originate in a study of identical twins. Study-level findings and limits: Surplus twin overlap in beta out-of-frame sequences was less pronounced.

Template switching added a universal primer binding site, and final cDNA carried unique molecular identifiers. TCRdb re-analysed the 5' RACE reads in MiXCR, keeping a single row per CDR3 protein. Of some 500,000 distinct CDR3 sequences in the sample, more than 13% were seen once. The sample was also reused in another study, on yellow fever vaccine responses in identical twins. From that paper: Twin vaccine T cell responses reportedly seemed partly convergent, partly personalized.

This rearrangement joins TRBV10-3 to TRBJ2-7; 12 bases are a match to TRBD1. This TCR derives from a woman aged 18-29 years in good health. The sample taken for sequencing was CD4+ T cells sorted from blood. The CDR3 DNA sequence: TGTGCCATCGGAGGGGACCCGGGACAGGGGGCGTACGAGCAGTACTTC. Its protein product is CAIGGDPGQGAYEQYF.